One sample yielded the 17 T cell receptor beta chains listed below, sequenced in a study of control samples from healthy donors and cancer patients. Some clones are missing from TCRdb's copy, which holds only in-frame ones; the method was immunoSEQ multiplex PCR. The sample includes around 140,000 clones, about nine tenths of them seen just once. Sequenced: PBMCs. These receptors all come from a man aged 50 to 59 with head and neck cancer.

The chain recombines TRBV6-5 with TRBJ2-7; 7 bases line up with TRBD1. The CDR3 extends over 15 amino acids. After removal of 6 bases from V and 3 bases from J, the junction contained 11 bases not matched to a gene. Germline CDR1 and CDR2: MNHEY and SVGAGI. The CDR3 sequence is CASRSIPGQNYEQYF. CDR3 nucleotides: TGTGCCAGCAGATCGATTCCGGGACAGAACTACGAGCAGTACTTC.

J is TRBJ1-3 and V is TRBV9; no firm D call. The V gene's germline CDR1 is SGDLS and CDR2 YYNGEE. The CDR3 length is 16 residues. The ends were cut back, 2 bases at V and 4 bases at J, with 16 bases in the middle. The CDR3 is CASSVWANDPGNTIYF. CDR3 in DNA: TGTGCCAGCAGCGTTTGGGCCAACGACCCAGGAAACACCATATATTTT.

A single count supports this clone. This rearrangement joins TRBV5-1 to TRBJ2-5; 12 bases map to TRBD1. This CDR3 is built from 18 residues. The trim removed 2 bases at V and 5 bases at J, leaving 13 bases unmatched. Germline CDR1 reads SGHRS; CDR2 reads YFSETQ. For the CDR3, the DNA is TGCGCCAGCAGCTTCCTGCCCGGGACAGGGGGCGTGGGGGAGACCCAGTACTTC. This gives the protein CASSFLPGTGGVGETQYF.

The genes are TRBV10-3 and TRBJ1-5; the D gene is possibly TRBD1 (6 bases). V was pared by 5 bases and J by 3 bases, with 8 bases between. CDR1 is ENHRY and CDR2 is SYGVKD in the germline V gene. The CDR3 length is 13 residues. CDR3 amino acids: CAISYRDNQPQHF. In nucleotides, the CDR3 is TGTGCCATCAGTTACAGGGACAATCAGCCCCAGCATTTT.

This chain uses TRBV27 with TRBJ1-3; 7 nucleotides match TRBD1. This CDR3 has 17 amino acids. Trimming cost V 5 bases and J 0 bases; bases outside gene matches: 10. From germline, CDR1 is MNHEY and CDR2 SMNVEV (reference sequence). The CDR3 nucleotides read TGTGCCAGCAGTCGACAGGGTTCAGGGCTCTCTGGAAACACCATATATTTT. It yields the protein CASSRQGSGLSGNTIYF.

The J gene is TRBJ1-2, the V gene TRBV5-1; TRBD1 matches at 7 bases. Trimming at V came to 0 bases and at J to 6 bases, leaving 11 bases not matched to a gene. CDR1 and CDR2 from the germline V gene are SGHRS and YFSETQ. The CDR3 contains 16 residues. CDR3 residues: CASSLVAGGRADGYTF. DNA of the CDR3: TGCGCCAGCAGCTTGGTCGCAGGGGGTAGAGCAGATGGCTACACCTTC.

This chain joins TRBV5-1 and TRBJ2-5, with 9 bases that match TRBD2. Germline trimming cut 0 bases from V and 1 base from J; bases unmatched to any gene: 4. The CDR3 covers 16 residues. In germline, CDR1 is SGHRS, CDR2 YFSETQ. The CDR3 is CASSLGPSGAQETQYF. DNA for the CDR3: TGCGCCAGCAGCTTGGGTCCTAGCGGGGCCCAAGAGACCCAGTACTTC.

This clone was seen a single time. The rearrangement links TRBV12-3 or TRBV12-4 to TRBJ1-1, with 7 bases matching TRBD1. V was clipped by 2 bases and J by 6 bases; unmatched bases: 3. The CDR3 spans 13 residues. Here the CDR3 DNA reads TGTGCCAGCAGTTTAAGGGGGCTGGCTGAAGCTTTCTTT. This encodes CASSLRGLAEAFF.

The DNA for the CDR3 is TGTGCCAGCAGTACCACAGGGGGCGGTAGGGCCAACGTCCTGACTTTC. Protein product: CASSTTGGGRANVLTF. The rearrangement uses TRBV27 and TRBJ2-6; 9 nucleotides match TRBD1. Germline CDR1 and CDR2: MNHEY and SMNVEV (reference sequence). The length of the CDR3 is 16 residues. V was pared by 5 bases and J by 5 bases, with 7 bases of the junction left unmatched. Full variable domain (outside the CDR3, taken from reference TRBV27 and TRBJ2-6): EAQVTQNPRYLITVTGKKLTVTCSQNMNHEYMSWYRQDPGLGLRQIYYSMNVEVTDKGDVPEGYKVSRKEKRNFPLILESPSPNQTSLYFCASSTTGGGRANVLTFGAGSRLTVL.

This clone has a handful of counts. This chain links TRBV5-5 with TRBJ1-3; D not certain. CDR1 is SGHKS, CDR2 YYEKEE, per germline (reference sequence). The CDR3 sequence is 13 residues long. The V end was cut by 0 bases, the J end by 5 bases, with 6 bases between. CDR3 sequence (DNA): TGTGCCAGCAGCTTGGTTTGGAGAAACACCATATATTTT. It specifies CASSLVWRNTIYF.

This chain connects TRBV5-5 to TRBJ2-7, with 10 bases identical to TRBD2. V lost 4 bases and J lost 0; bases outside the gene matches: 7. CDR3 length: 16 amino acids. Germline CDR1 is SGHKS and CDR2 is YYEKEE (reference sequence). The CDR3 DNA reads as TGTGCCAGCAGCACTTTTTCTAGCGGGAGCTCCTACGAGCAGTACTTC. As protein: CASSTFSSGSSYEQYF.

V and J are TRBV19 and TRBJ2-7; D uncertain. Per germline, CDR1 LNHDA and CDR2 SQIVND (reference sequence). Deletions cut 0 bases from V and 2 bases from J, with 11 bases between. The CDR3 is 15 amino acids. The CDR3: CASSIDRLPPYEQYF. The CDR3 nucleotides are TGTGCCAGTAGTATAGACAGACTCCCTCCCTACGAGCAGTACTTC.

The chain couples TRBV5-8 to TRBJ2-3, with D uncertain. In germline, CDR1 is SGHTS, CDR2 YDEGEE. Deletions cut 4 bases from V and 8 bases from J, with 8 bases between. This CDR3 comprises 11 residues. The CDR3 here is CASSLTRTQYF. The CDR3 DNA reads as TGTGCCAGCAGCCTTACCCGTACGCAGTATTTT.

This clone was seen a handful of times. This sequence joins TRBV7-3 and TRBJ1-4; D not certain. Between the trimmed V and J ends, which lost 4 bases and 7 bases, there was a span of 4 bases. Germline values: CDR1 SGHTA, CDR2 FQGTGA. This CDR3 has 11 residues. CDR3: CASSSFEKLFF. CDR3 nucleotides: TGTGCCAGCAGCTCTTTTGAAAAACTGTTTTTT.

The chain combines TRBV4-1 with TRBJ2-1; 13 nucleotides align to TRBD2. CDR1 is MGHRA, CDR2 YSYEKL, per germline. The CDR3 totals 15 residues. Unmatched junction bases numbered 4, after V lost 4 bases and J lost 7 bases. The CDR3 is CASSPRLAGGNEQFF. DNA for the CDR3: TGCGCCAGCAGCCCACGACTAGCGGGAGGAAATGAGCAGTTCTTC.

The chain uses TRBV7-9 and TRBJ1-6; no definite D call. Germline V gene sequence: CDR1 SEHNR, CDR2 FQNEAQ (reference sequence). V was shortened by 0 bases and J by 11 bases, with 5 bases between the two germline ends. This CDR3 region has 12 residues. The CDR3 DNA follows: TGTGCCAGCAGCTTAGCTCATCCACCCCTCCACTTT. The encoded protein is CASSLAHPPLHF.

The chain uses TRBV19 and TRBJ2-3; 7 bases align to TRBD2. Unmatched junction bases numbered 6, after V lost 1 base and J lost 2 bases. In germline, CDR1 is LNHDA, CDR2 SQIVND (reference sequence). The CDR3 is 16 amino acids. The CDR3 sequence: CASSIASSGPTDTQYF. The CDR3 DNA reads TGTGCCAGTAGTATAGCGAGTAGCGGGCCCACAGATACGCAGTATTTT.